One sample yielded the 22 T cell receptor beta chains listed below, sequenced in a study of shared clonotypes between healthy human individuals. Naive CD8 cells lacked CD45RO and underwent positive selection for CCR7, leaving out terminally differentiated effector memory CD45RA+ cells. This table comes from immunoSEQ multiplex PCR, and its TCRdb copy is limited to in-frame clones, with some not included. The table has some 1,900,000 clones, roughly 95% seen once. The sequenced sample was naive CD8+ T cells sorted from blood. The receptors come from a man aged 18 to 29 in good health.

The J gene is TRBJ2-7, the V gene TRBV10-1; 8 bases align to TRBD1. Trimming cost V 3 bases and J 3 bases; bases outside gene matches: 4. The CDR3 is 14 residues long. Per the germline V gene, CDR1 is WNHNN and CDR2 is SYGVQD (reference sequence). CDR3: CASSETGGGYEQYF. The DNA for the CDR3 is TGCGCCAGCAGTGAAACAGGGGGAGGCTACGAGCAGTACTTC.

The chain couples TRBV28 to TRBJ1-1; unclear D gene. Per the germline V gene, CDR1 is MDHEN and CDR2 is SYDVKM. With 4 bases removed from V and 1 base from J, the gap between germline ends came to 7 bases. CDR3 length: 13 residues. CDR3 coding DNA: TGTGCCAGCAGTTATATCCGGAACACTGAAGCTTTCTTT. Its protein product is CASSYIRNTEAFF.

V is TRBV6-5 and J is TRBJ1-2; D not certain. This CDR3 comprises 13 residues. Between the trimmed V and J ends, which lost 2 bases and 13 bases, there was a span of 17 bases. In germline, CDR1 is MNHEY, CDR2 SVGAGI. The CDR3, as DNA: TGTGCCAGCAGTTACGGAAGTAGCTTAAGTTTCACCTTC. Translation: CASSYGSSLSFTF.

The rearrangement joins TRBV14 to TRBJ1-4; D is unresolved. CDR3 length: 16 residues. Trimming took 0 bases from V and 0 from J, leaving 8 bases between them. CDR1 SGHDN and CDR2 FVKESK come from the germline V gene. CDR3 amino acids: CASSQDGATTNEKLFF. Here the CDR3 DNA reads TGTGCCAGCAGCCAAGATGGAGCAACAACTAATGAAAAACTGTTTTTT. The complete variable domain, with remaining parts taken from reference TRBV14 and TRBJ1-4, reads EAGVTQFPSHSVIEKGQTVTLRCDPISGHDNLYWYRRVMGKEIKFLLHFVKESKQDESGMPNNRFLAERTGGTYSTLKVQPAELEDSGVYFCASSQDGATTNEKLFFGSGTQLSVL.

The chain links TRBV27 to TRBJ2-7; 9 nucleotides agree with TRBD1. The V segment lost 5 bases and the J segment 3 bases; nucleotides outside the gene matches: 8. Germline loops: CDR1 MNHEY, CDR2 SMNVEV (reference sequence). The CDR3 runs to 15 residues. CDR3 sequence reads: CASSPQGASDYEQYF. CDR3 nucleotide sequence: TGTGCCAGCAGTCCACAGGGGGCTTCAGACTACGAGCAGTACTTC.

The table lists this clone with a count of one. This chain connects TRBV7-9 to TRBJ1-4; tentative D call: TRBD1 (5 bases). CDR1 and CDR2 from the germline V gene are SEHNR and FQNEAQ (reference sequence). The CDR3 totals 13 residues. The V and J ends lost 3 bases and 8 bases respectively, with 10 bases between them. The CDR3 sequence: CASSFAGTEKLFF. The CDR3 DNA is TGTGCCAGCAGCTTTGCAGGGACCGAAAAACTGTTTTTT.

The chain couples TRBV4-3 to TRBJ2-7; 9 bases agree with TRBD2. V gave up 4 bases and J gave up 2 bases; unmatched junction bases: 9. The CDR3 spans 16 residues. Germline CDR1 and CDR2: LGHNA and YSLEER. The CDR3 DNA is TGCGCCAGCAGCCTTGAGCGGGAGGACGTAACCTACGAGCAGTACTTC. Translated, it gives CASSLEREDVTYEQYF.

V is TRBV15 and J is TRBJ1-6; D remains unclear. Trimming pared 4 bases from V and 13 bases from J, leaving 17 bases between. The CDR3 sequence is 14 residues long. Germline V gene sequence: CDR1 LNHNV, CDR2 YYDKDF (reference sequence). The CDR3 nucleotides are TGTGCCACCAGCAAGCCGGGAGCGGGATCCCCCCTCCACTTT. Translating gives CATSKPGAGSPLHF.

A note on this clone: The sample holds other DNA sequences that translate to the same CDR3. This sequence joins TRBV7-9 and TRBJ2-7, with D uncertain. This CDR3 has 13 amino acids. Germline V CDR1 and CDR2: SEHNR, FQNEAQ (reference sequence). The ends were cut back, 4 bases at V and 0 bases at J, with 7 bases in the middle. Here the CDR3 reads CASSSEYSYEQYF. The CDR3, as DNA: TGTGCCAGCAGCTCGGAGTACTCCTACGAGCAGTACTTC.

The gene calls are TRBV7-9 and TRBJ2-1; 11 nucleotides match TRBD1. Germline loops: CDR1 SEHNR, CDR2 FQNEAQ (reference sequence). V lost 1 base, J lost 6 bases, and 2 bases stayed unmatched. The CDR3 has 15 amino acids. CDR3 bases: TGTGCCAGCAGCTTAGTGGGGACAGGGGGCAATGAGCAGTTCTTC. This codes for CASSLVGTGGNEQFF.

Notes on this clone: One base away lies a much larger clone, so this may be a sequencing read error. This specimen includes other DNA sequences encoding the same CDR3. The genes are TRBV27 and TRBJ2-7; maybe TRBD1 (6 bases). This CDR3 comprises 13 residues. Germline V gene sequence: CDR1 MNHEY, CDR2 SMNVEV (reference sequence). V lost 2 bases and J lost 2, with 7 bases in between. The CDR3 DNA sequence: TGTGCCAGCAGTTTACAGGGGCCCTACGAGCAGTACTTC. Translated: CASSLQGPYEQYF.

The chain employs TRBV7-9 and TRBJ2-3; D may be TRBD2 (6 bases). This CDR3 region has 14 residues. V was cut by 7 bases and J by 2 bases, with 13 bases left in between. CDR1 SEHNR and CDR2 FQNEAQ come from the germline V gene (reference sequence). The CDR3, as DNA: TGTGCCAGCAATATCCGGGGGTCCACAGATACGCAGTATTTT. Its protein is CASNIRGSTDTQYF.

This chain links TRBV5-6 with TRBJ2-1; TRBD1 aligns across 9 bases. This CDR3 has 15 amino acids. The trim removed 4 bases at V and 8 bases at J, leaving 10 bases unmatched. Germline assignment: CDR1 SGHDT and CDR2 YYEEEE. The CDR3 loop is CASSPAGQGNYEQFF. DNA of the CDR3: TGTGCCAGCAGCCCGGCCGGACAGGGGAATTATGAGCAGTTCTTC.

The J gene is TRBJ2-7, the V gene TRBV15; 10 positions agree with TRBD2. This CDR3 has 13 amino acids. Germline lookup yields CDR1 LNHNV and CDR2 YYDKDF (reference sequence). Trimming took 4 bases from V and 4 from J; bases not matched to a gene: 1. This CDR3 reads CATSTTSGYEQYF. DNA of the CDR3: TGTGCCACCAGCACGACTAGCGGGTACGAGCAGTACTTC.

The V gene is TRBV5-6, the J gene TRBJ2-7; tentatively, D is TRBD2 (5 bases). The CDR3 is made up of 12 amino acids. V was cut by 3 bases and J by 5 bases, with 9 bases left in between. Germline V gene lookup returns CDR1 SGHDT and CDR2 YYEEEE. The CDR3 DNA sequence: TGTGCCAGCAGCTCTACGCGGGACGAGCAGTACTTC. This sequence encodes CASSSTRDEQYF.

The chain employs TRBV27 and TRBJ2-7; 9 positions agree with TRBD2. The V segment lost 0 bases and the J segment 5 bases; nucleotides outside the gene matches: 8. Germline-derived CDR1 and CDR2 are MNHEY and SMNVEV (reference sequence). This CDR3 is 16 amino acids long. The CDR3 protein is CASSLSSAGGFNEQYF. The CDR3, as DNA: TGTGCCAGCAGTTTATCATCGGCGGGGGGGTTCAACGAGCAGTACTTC.

J is TRBJ1-1 and V is TRBV6-5; D gene ambiguous. CDR3 length equals 14 residues. Trimming removed 4 bases from V and 1 base from J, with 10 bases in between. Germline CDR1 and CDR2: MNHEY and SVGAGI. The CDR3 bases are TGTGCCAGCAGTTCGGATATCGGGAACACTGAAGCTTTCTTT. Its translation is CASSSDIGNTEAFF.

With regard to this clone: A read error may account for a junction end that differs from germline. The J gene is TRBJ2-1, the V gene TRBV7-7, with 7 bases identical to TRBD1. The CDR3 length is 13 residues. Germline V gene sequence: CDR1 SSHAT, CDR2 FNYEAQ (reference sequence). The CDR3 region is CASSQGVWNEQFF. For the CDR3, the DNA is TGTGCTAGCAGTCAGGGGGTCTGGAATGAGCAGTTCTTC.

This clone was picked up a small number of times. The chain links TRBV5-1 to TRBJ1-1, with D possibly matching TRBD1 (5 bases). Germline CDR1 and CDR2: SGHRS and YFSETQ. The V end was cut by 7 bases, the J end by 1 base, with 11 bases between. The CDR3 totals 13 residues. The CDR3 nucleotides are TGCGCCAGCGGTGGACACCAGAACACTGAAGCTTTCTTT. It specifies CASGGHQNTEAFF.

The V gene is TRBV5-4, the J gene TRBJ2-3; D is uncertain. Per the germline V gene, CDR1 is SGHNT and CDR2 is YYREEE (reference sequence). The CDR3 is 15 residues long. V lost 0 bases and J lost 2, with 10 bases in between. CDR3 nucleotide sequence: TGTGCCAGCAGCTTGGATCCCGAAGCCACAGATACGCAGTATTTT. Amino acid sequence: CASSLDPEATDTQYF. The variable domain in full, completed from reference TRBV5-4 and TRBJ2-3, reads ETGVTQSPTHLIKTRGQQVTLRCSSQSGHNTVSWYQQALGQGPQFIFQYYREEENGRGNFPPRFSGLQFPNYSSELNVNALELDDSALYLCASSLDPEATDTQYFGPGTRLTVL.

The chain uses TRBV7-9 and TRBJ2-1; 8 bases agree with TRBD2. The CDR3 contains 15 residues. CDR1 SEHNR and CDR2 FQNEAQ come from the germline V gene (reference sequence). Germline trimming cut 3 bases from V and 8 bases from J; bases unmatched to any gene: 9. CDR3 nucleotide sequence: TGTGCCAGCAGCTTTCTGTCTACCGGGAGGGATGAGCAGTTCTTC. It codes for CASSFLSTGRDEQFF.

The chain combines TRBV2 with TRBJ1-4; D ambiguous. Trimming took off 3 bases at V and 3 bases at J, with 14 bases between the two ends. CDR3 length: 16 residues. Germline assignment: CDR1 SNHLY and CDR2 FYNNEI. CDR3 amino acids: CASSEAPSLSNEKLFF. The DNA for the CDR3 is TGTGCCAGCAGTGAGGCCCCGAGCCTCTCTAATGAAAAACTGTTTTTT.